This T cell receptor beta chain was observed in a study of technical replicates of blood from several donors. V lost 6 bases, J lost 4 bases, and 5 bases stayed unmatched. Looked up from germline, CDR1 is LNHDA and CDR2 is SQIVND (reference sequence). CDR3 size: 13 residues. TCRdb's copy holds only in-frame clones and misses some; the assay was immunoSEQ multiplex PCR. The table records some 62,000 clones, 80% to 90% of them present only once. The rearrangement uses TRBV19 and TRBJ1-2; TRBD1 matches at 7 bases. The TCR sequence derives from a human donor in good health. Some clones in this sample may be carry-over from other donors' samples. Sequencing was done on a sample of PBMCs. The CDR3 reads CASRSTGSYGYTF. In DNA form, the CDR3 reads TGTGCCAGTAGGTCGACAGGGAGCTATGGCTACACCTTC. Supplemented by reference TRBV19 and TRBJ1-2, the full variable domain reads DGGITQSPKYLFRKEGQNVTLSCEQNLNHDAMYWYRQDPGQGLRLIYYSQIVNDFQKGDIAEGYSVSREKKESFPLTVTSAQKNPTAFYLCASRSTGSYGYTFGSGTRLTVV.